This passage covers 10 T cell receptor beta chains from one sample sequenced in a study of human T cells and chemical hapten exposure. MiXCR, applied by TCRdb to the RACE reads, yields one record per CDR3 protein. The sample lists 75,000 to 90,000 distinct CDR3 sequences, about 9.4% occurring once. The time point here: patch test 2, 6 weeks after DPC sensitization. Sample treatment: therapeutic diphenylcyclopropenone sensitization with weekly scalp DPC. The material was whole blood, obtained in connection with sensitization to the hapten diphenylcyclopropenone (DPC). The receptors were gathered from a woman in her 50s with alopecia areata. Some clones in this sample may be carry-over from other donors' samples.

The table lists this clonotype with many counts. The chain uses TRBV3-1 and TRBJ2-1, with 11 bases matching TRBD2. The germline gives CDR1 LGHDT, CDR2 YNNKEL (reference sequence). The CDR3 is made up of 16 amino acids. With 3 bases clipped from V and 4 bases from J, the junction kept 5 bases outside the gene matches. The CDR3 spells CASSHRTSGGYNEQFF. The DNA of the CDR3 is TGTGCCAGCAGCCATAGAACTAGCGGGGGATACAATGAGCAGTTCTTC.

This clonotype was observed a handful of times. The rearrangement uses TRBV7-9 and TRBJ2-4, with 10 bases matching TRBD1. Per germline, CDR1 SEHNR and CDR2 FQNEAQ (reference sequence). The CDR3 covers 17 residues. V lost 5 bases and J lost 2; bases outside the gene matches: 9. Here the CDR3 reads CASSRSGTGVTKNIQYF. The CDR3 nucleotides read TGTGCCAGCAGCCGTTCCGGGACAGGGGTAACCAAAAACATTCAGTACTTC.

This clonotype has a count of ten or more. The genes are TRBV20-1 and TRBJ2-3; 10 bases agree with TRBD2. CDR1 DFQATT and CDR2 SNEGSKA come from the germline V gene (reference sequence). CDR3 length: 19 amino acids. With V trimmed by 3 bases and J by 4 bases, 19 bases remained unmatched. CDR3: CSASVPRSGRASRADTQYF. The CDR3 DNA follows: TGCAGTGCTAGTGTGCCCCGAAGCGGGAGGGCGTCAAGGGCAGATACGCAGTATTTT.

This clonotype was picked up many times. The chain carries TRBV5-1 and TRBJ2-7, with D perhaps matching TRBD2 (6 bases). V lost 0 bases to trimming and J lost 9 bases, with 10 bases between them. This CDR3 region has 12 residues. The germline gives CDR1 SGHRS, CDR2 YFSETQ. CDR3 DNA sequence: TGCGCCAGCAGCTTGGTGGAGGGAGTGCAGTACTTC. Translating it yields CASSLVEGVQYF.

The CDR3 here is CASSPGQGANTEAFF. The CDR3 region has the DNA TGCGCCAGCAGCCCAGGACAGGGGGCGAACACTGAAGCTTTCTTT. The V and J genes are TRBV4-3 and TRBJ1-1; 11 bases match TRBD1. V shed 4 bases and J 1 base; nucleotides not matched to a gene: 2. CDR3 length equals 15 residues. Looked up from germline, CDR1 is LGHNA and CDR2 is YSLEER.

This rearrangement joins TRBV27 to TRBJ1-2; 8 nucleotides match TRBD1. Germline assignment: CDR1 MNHEY and CDR2 SMNVEV (reference sequence). CDR3 length: 17 amino acids. V trimming: 1 base; J trimming: 4 bases; junction bases outside the gene matches: 11. As DNA, the CDR3 is TGTGCCAGCAGTTTATTCCCAGGGGGCCGGAGAGGCTATGGCTACACCTTC. This gives the protein CASSLFPGGRRGYGYTF.

The sample holds many counts of this clonotype. The chain recombines TRBV11-3 with TRBJ2-5; a possible D gene is TRBD2 (6 bases). Trimming took off 5 bases at V and 2 bases at J, with 15 bases between the two ends. The germline CDR1 and CDR2 sequences are SGHNT and YENEEA. This CDR3 contains 15 residues. Written as DNA, the CDR3 is TGTGCCAGCAGCCACCACGGACTACCACAAGAGACCCAGTACTTC. Protein product: CASSHHGLPQETQYF.

The V gene is TRBV30, the J gene TRBJ2-3, with D possibly being TRBD1 (6 bases). The V gene's germline CDR1 is GTSNPN and CDR2 SVGIG (reference sequence). V shed 8 bases and J shed 14 bases, with 20 bases lying between them. The CDR3 contains 11 residues. This chain's CDR3 is CAVNGRGRWYF. Written as DNA, the CDR3 is TGTGCCGTCAATGGCAGGGGTCGGTGGTATTTT.

This clonotype came up a few times. The chain has TRBV4-2 and TRBJ2-2; no clear D. V was pared by 5 bases and J by 1 base, with 11 bases between. There are 15 residues in the CDR3. Looked up from germline, CDR1 is LGHNA and CDR2 is YNFKEQ. The DNA for the CDR3 is TGTGCCAGCAGCACACCTCGGGTGAACACCGGGGAGCTGTTTTTT. Translating it yields CASSTPRVNTGELFF.

In its sample, this clonotype was seen many times. The chain has TRBV9 and TRBJ2-1; D assignment may be TRBD1 or TRBD2 (5 bases each). Trimming removed 3 bases from V and 0 bases from J, with 19 bases in between. Looked up from germline, CDR1 is SGDLS and CDR2 is YYNGEE. This CDR3 has 18 residues. The CDR3 nucleotides read TGTGCCAGCAGCGGCATCAGGGACCCGGCCGGCTCCTACAATGAGCAGTTCTTC. Protein: CASSGIRDPAGSYNEQFF.